This T cell receptor (beta chain) was identified in a study of cytomegalovirus exposure and HLA in healthy donors. The PCR was carried out with 60 Vbeta primers and 13 Jbeta primers. The method was immunoSEQ multiplex PCR; TCRdb's version includes in-frame clones alone and lacks a portion of them. In the table there are about 83,000 clones, roughly 79% of which are singletons. Germline V gene data show CDR1 as MNHEY and CDR2 as SVGAGI. The CDR3 is made up of 15 amino acids. With 4 bases removed from V and 8 bases from J, the gap between germline ends came to 19 bases. J is TRBJ2-3 and V is TRBV6-5; tentatively, D is TRBD2 (6 bases). The sequence was obtained from a woman aged 25 to 39 in good health and CMV-seronegative. The sample taken for sequencing was PBMCs. The CDR3 DNA reads TGTGCCAGCAGTTCTGTACCGGGAGTGGGAGGTACGCAGTATTTT. Its protein product is CASSSVPGVGGTQYF.